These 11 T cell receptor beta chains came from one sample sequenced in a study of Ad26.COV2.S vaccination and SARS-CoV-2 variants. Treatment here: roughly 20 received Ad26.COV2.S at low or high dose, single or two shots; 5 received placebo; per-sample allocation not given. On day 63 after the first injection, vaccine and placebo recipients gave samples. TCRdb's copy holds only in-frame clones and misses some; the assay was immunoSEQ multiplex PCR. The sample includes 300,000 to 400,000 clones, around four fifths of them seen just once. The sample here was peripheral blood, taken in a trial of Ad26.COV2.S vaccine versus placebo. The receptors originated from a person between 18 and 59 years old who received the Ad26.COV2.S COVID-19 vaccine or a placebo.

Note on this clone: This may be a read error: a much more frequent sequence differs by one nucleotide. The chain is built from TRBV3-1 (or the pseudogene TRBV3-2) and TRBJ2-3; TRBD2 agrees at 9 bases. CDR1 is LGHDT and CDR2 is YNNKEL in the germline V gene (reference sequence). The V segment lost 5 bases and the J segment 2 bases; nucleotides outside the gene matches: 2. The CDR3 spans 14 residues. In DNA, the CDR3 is TGTGCCAGCAGCGGCGGGGGGGACACAGATACGCAGTATTTT. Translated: CASSGGGDTDTQYF.

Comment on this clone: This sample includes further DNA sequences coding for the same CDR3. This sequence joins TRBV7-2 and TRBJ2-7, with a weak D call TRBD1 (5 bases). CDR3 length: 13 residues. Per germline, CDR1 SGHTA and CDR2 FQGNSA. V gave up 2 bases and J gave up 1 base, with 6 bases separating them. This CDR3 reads CASSLRQSYEQYF. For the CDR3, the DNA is TGTGCCAGCAGCTTAAGACAGTCCTACGAGCAGTACTTC.

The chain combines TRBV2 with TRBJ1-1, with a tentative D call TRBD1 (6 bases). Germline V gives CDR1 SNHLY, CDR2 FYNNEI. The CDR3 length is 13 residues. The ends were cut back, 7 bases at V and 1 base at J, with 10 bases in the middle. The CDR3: CASIKGGNTEAFF. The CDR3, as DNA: TGTGCCAGCATCAAGGGGGGGAACACTGAAGCTTTCTTT.

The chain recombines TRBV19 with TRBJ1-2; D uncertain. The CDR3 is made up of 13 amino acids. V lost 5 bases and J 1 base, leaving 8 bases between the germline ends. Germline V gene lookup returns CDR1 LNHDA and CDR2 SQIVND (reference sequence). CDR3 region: CASSSGSNYGYTF. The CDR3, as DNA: TGTGCCAGTAGTTCGGGCAGTAACTATGGCTACACCTTC.

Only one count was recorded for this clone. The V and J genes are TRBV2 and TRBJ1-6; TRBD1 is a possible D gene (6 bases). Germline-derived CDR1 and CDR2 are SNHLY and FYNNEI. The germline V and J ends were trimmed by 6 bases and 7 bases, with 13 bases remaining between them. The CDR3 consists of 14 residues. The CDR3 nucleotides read TGTGCCAGCAGCACACAGGGATGGAATTCACCCCTCCACTTT. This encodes CASSTQGWNSPLHF.

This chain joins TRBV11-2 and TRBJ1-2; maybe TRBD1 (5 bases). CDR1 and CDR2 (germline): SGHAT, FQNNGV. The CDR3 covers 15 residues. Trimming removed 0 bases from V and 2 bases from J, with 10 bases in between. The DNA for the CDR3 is TGTGCCAGCAGCTTAGACCTGACAGCGAACTATGGCTACACCTTC. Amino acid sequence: CASSLDLTANYGYTF.

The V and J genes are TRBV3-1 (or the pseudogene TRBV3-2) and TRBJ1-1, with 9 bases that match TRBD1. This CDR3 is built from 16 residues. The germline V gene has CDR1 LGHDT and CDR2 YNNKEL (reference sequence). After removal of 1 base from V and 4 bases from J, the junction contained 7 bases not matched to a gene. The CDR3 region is CASSQVWTTGGTEAFF. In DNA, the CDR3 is TGTGCCAGCAGCCAAGTGTGGACGACAGGGGGCACTGAAGCTTTCTTT.

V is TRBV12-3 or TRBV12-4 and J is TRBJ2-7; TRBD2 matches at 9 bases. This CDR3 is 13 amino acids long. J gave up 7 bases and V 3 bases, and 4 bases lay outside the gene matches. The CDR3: CASSLVLAGEQYF. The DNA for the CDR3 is TGTGCCAGCAGTTTGGTGCTAGCGGGGGAGCAGTACTTC.

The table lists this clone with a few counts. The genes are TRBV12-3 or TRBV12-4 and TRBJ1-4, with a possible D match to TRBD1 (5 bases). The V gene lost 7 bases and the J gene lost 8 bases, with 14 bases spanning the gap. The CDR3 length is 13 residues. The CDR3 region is CASNLDTEEKLFF. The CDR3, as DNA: TGTGCCAGCAATCTGGACACGGAGGAAAAACTGTTTTTT.

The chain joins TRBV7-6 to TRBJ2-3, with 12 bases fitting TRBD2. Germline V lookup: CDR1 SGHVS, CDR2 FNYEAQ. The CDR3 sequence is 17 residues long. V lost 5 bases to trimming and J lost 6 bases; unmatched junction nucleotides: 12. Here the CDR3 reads CASSPALGLAGGDTQYF. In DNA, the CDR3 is TGTGCCAGCAGCCCTGCGTTAGGGCTAGCGGGGGGGGATACGCAGTATTTT.

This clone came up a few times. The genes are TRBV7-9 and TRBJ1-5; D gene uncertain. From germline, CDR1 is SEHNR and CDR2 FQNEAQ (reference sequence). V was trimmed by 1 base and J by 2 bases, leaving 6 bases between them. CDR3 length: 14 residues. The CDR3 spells CASSLGHGNQPQHF. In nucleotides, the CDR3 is TGTGCCAGCAGCTTAGGCCATGGCAATCAGCCCCAGCATTTT.